These 18 T cell receptor beta chains were sequenced from one sample in a study of blood T cell repertoires in COVID-19. TCRdb keeps only in-frame clones here, not all; method: immunoSEQ multiplex PCR. Of about 300,000 clones in the sample, approximately 88% were seen once. The sequencing sample was made of peripheral blood. The origin of the receptors is a human donor with COVID-19, enrolled during active disease. The donor label of this sample is uncertain.

Notes on this clone: The DNA is left out, because the CDR3 cannot be placed on it with certainty; the CDR3 is given as TCRdb lists it. The chain uses TRBV27 and TRBJ1-1; the D call of TRBD1 is as the table states it, not checked on the DNA. In germline, CDR1 is MNHEY, CDR2 SMNVEV (reference sequence). The CDR3 is 15 residues long, ends included. The CDR3 reads CASSLWGTGTVKTFF.

This clone has just a few counts. The chain recombines TRBV4-1 with TRBJ1-5; weak D call: TRBD1 (5 bases). The length of the CDR3 is 16 residues. The germline V gene encodes CDR1 MGHRA and CDR2 YSYEKL. V gave up 4 bases and J gave up 9 bases, with 22 bases separating them. The CDR3 sequence: CASSRTGESPLGPQHF. For the CDR3, the DNA is TGCGCCAGCAGCCGAACGGGGGAATCCCCTTTGGGGCCCCAGCATTTT.

This clone was recorded once. The chain carries TRBV11-2 and TRBJ2-3; 7 positions match TRBD2. J lost 3 bases, V lost 0 bases, and 12 bases had no gene match. This CDR3 is built from 18 residues. CDR1 SGHAT and CDR2 FQNNGV come from the germline V gene. CDR3 amino acids: CASSLDRASSGLTDTQYF. As DNA, the CDR3 is TGTGCCAGCAGCTTAGATCGAGCGTCTAGCGGCTTAACAGATACGCAGTATTTT.

This CDR3 reads CAVRISGNTDTQYF. The CDR3, as DNA: TGTGCCGTACGAATTAGCGGGAACACAGATACGCAGTATTTT. This rearrangement joins TRBV30 to TRBJ2-3; TRBD2 agrees at 8 bases. The CDR3 consists of 14 residues. The V and J ends lost 8 bases and 2 bases, in that order; junction bases with no gene match: 9. Germline V gives CDR1 GTSNPN, CDR2 SVGIG (reference sequence).

The chain carries TRBV4-1 and TRBJ2-1, with 14 bases matching TRBD2. The CDR3 length is 14 residues. The V gene end was trimmed by 6 bases and the J gene end by 9 bases; junction bases not matched to a gene: 4. The germline gives CDR1 MGHRA, CDR2 YSYEKL. CDR3 sequence reads: CASSRGTSGSEQFF. The CDR3 bases are TGCGCCAGCAGTCGGGGGACTAGCGGGAGTGAGCAGTTCTTC.

V is TRBV27 and J is TRBJ1-6; D ambiguous. The germline V and J ends were trimmed by 0 bases and 5 bases, with 11 bases remaining between them. Looked up from germline, CDR1 is MNHEY and CDR2 is SMNVEV (reference sequence). The CDR3 sequence is 16 residues long. The CDR3 sequence is CASSLSVPENNSPLHF. The DNA for the CDR3 is TGTGCCAGCAGTTTATCGGTCCCAGAAAATAATTCACCCCTCCACTTT.

The V and J genes are TRBV30 and TRBJ1-1; TRBD1 agrees at 8 bases. The CDR3 has 16 amino acids. Germline trimming cut 3 bases from V and 1 base from J; bases unmatched to any gene: 10. Per the germline V gene, CDR1 is GTSNPN and CDR2 is SVGIG (reference sequence). DNA for the CDR3: TGTGCCTGGAGGGGAATCCAGGGGGCCAGGAACACTGAAGCTTTCTTT. It codes for CAWRGIQGARNTEAFF.

The chain carries TRBV30 and TRBJ1-6, with 7 nucleotides matching TRBD1. In germline, CDR1 is GTSNPN, CDR2 SVGIG (reference sequence). Trimming took 3 bases from V and 8 from J; bases not matched to a gene: 7. The CDR3 runs to 14 residues. The CDR3 here is CAWRVQGSYSPLHF. The CDR3 DNA reads as TGTGCCTGGAGGGTACAGGGGTCTTATTCACCCCTCCACTTT. Variable domain in full (rest from reference TRBV30 and TRBJ1-6): SQTIHQWPATLVQPVGSPLSLECTVEGTSNPNLYWYRQAAGRGLQLLFYSVGIGQISSEVPQNLSASRPQDRQFILSSKKLLLSDSGFYLCAWRVQGSYSPLHFGNGTRLTVT.

This clone was counted between two and nine times. The chain carries TRBV6-2 or TRBV6-3 and TRBJ1-1; D is undetermined. Germline values: CDR1 MNHEY, CDR2 SVGEGT. The CDR3 runs to 15 residues. The V end lost 2 bases, the J end lost 0 bases, and 10 bases lay between the germline ends. CDR3 in DNA: TGTGCCAGCAGTTACAATCCGGGTTTGAACACTGAAGCTTTCTTT. Protein product: CASSYNPGLNTEAFF.

This rearrangement joins TRBV6-2 or TRBV6-3 to TRBJ2-7, with 8 bases identical to TRBD2. The CDR3 contains 15 residues. Per the germline V gene, CDR1 is MNHEY and CDR2 is SVGEGT. V shed 1 base and J 0 bases; nucleotides not matched to a gene: 2. In DNA, the CDR3 is TGTGCCAGCAGTTACTTTGCGGGGGGCTCCTACGAGCAGTACTTC. Its protein is CASSYFAGGSYEQYF.

J is TRBJ2-2 and V is TRBV5-1; 8 positions agree with TRBD2. The CDR3 loop spans 16 amino acids. J lost 6 bases, V lost 0 bases, and 7 bases had no gene match. Per the germline V gene, CDR1 is SGHRS and CDR2 is YFSETQ. The CDR3 bases are TGCGCCAGCAGCTTGGAGATTAGCGGGGCAGCCGGGGAGCTGTTTTTT. Amino acids: CASSLEISGAAGELFF.

The J gene is TRBJ2-1, the V gene TRBV4-1, with D possibly TRBD2 on 6 matching bases. The CDR3 contains 13 residues. Per the germline V gene, CDR1 is MGHRA and CDR2 is YSYEKL. The V and J ends lost 0 bases and 9 bases respectively, with 9 bases between them. As DNA, the CDR3 is TGCGCCAGCAGCCAAGATTGGGGGGTTGAGCAGTTCTTC. Its protein product is CASSQDWGVEQFF.

The rearrangement uses TRBV9 and TRBJ2-7; possible D gene TRBD1, 5 bases. Germline assignment: CDR1 SGDLS and CDR2 YYNGEE. This CDR3 comprises 15 residues. V lost 0 bases to trimming and J lost 4 bases, with 14 bases between them. The CDR3, as DNA: TGTGCCAGCAGCGTAGCGGCAGGGTATGGGTACGAGCAGTACTTC. Protein sequence: CASSVAAGYGYEQYF.

This clone was observed a single time. Written as DNA, the CDR3 is TGTGCCAGCTCACCTTCAGAGGGCAGCAATCAGCCCCAGCATTTT. Translated: CASSPSEGSNQPQHF. The V gene is TRBV18, the J gene TRBJ1-5; D is uncertain. Germline lookup yields CDR1 KGHSH and CDR2 LQKENI. Deletions cut 3 bases from V and 1 base from J, with 10 bases between. This CDR3 is built from 15 residues.

J is TRBJ1-2 and V is TRBV7-9, with D possibly TRBD1 on 6 matching bases. The ends were cut back, 7 bases at V and 13 bases at J, with 25 bases in the middle. This CDR3 is built from 14 residues. Germline-derived CDR1 and CDR2 are SEHNR and FQNEAQ (reference sequence). The CDR3 DNA reads TGTGCCAGCACGGAGCCTACAGGGACCGGAAAATCCACCTTC. Translated: CASTEPTGTGKSTF. Combining the CDR3 with reference TRBV7-9 and TRBJ1-2 gives the whole variable domain DTGVSQNPRHKITKRGQNVTFRCDPISEHNRLYWYRQTLGQGPEFLTYFQNEAQLEKSRLLSDRFSAERPKGSFSTLEIQRTEQGDSAMYLCASTEPTGTGKSTFGSGTRLTVV.

The chain combines TRBV5-1 with TRBJ2-7; 8 nucleotides agree with TRBD1. The V gene's germline CDR1 is SGHRS and CDR2 YFSETQ. The CDR3 sequence is 16 residues long. Trimming cost V 5 bases and J 5 bases; bases outside gene matches: 15. CDR3 protein: CASSPFPDRASHEQYF. CDR3 nucleotides: TGCGCCAGCAGTCCATTCCCGGACAGGGCTTCCCACGAGCAGTACTTC.

The chain has TRBV7-3 and TRBJ1-2; D not resolved. Trimming cost V 2 bases and J 3 bases, with 7 bases left between them. Germline-derived CDR1 and CDR2 are SGHTA and FQGTGA. CDR3 length: 13 amino acids. The CDR3 reads CASSLGHDYGYTF. For the CDR3, the DNA is TGTGCCAGCAGCTTAGGGCATGACTATGGCTACACCTTC.

V is TRBV4-3 and J is TRBJ2-1; 8 positions match TRBD2. This CDR3 spans 17 amino acids. The germline CDR1 and CDR2 sequences are LGHNA and YSLEER. Losses at the gene ends were 4 bases for V and 0 bases for J; bases not matched to a gene: 8. CDR3 amino acids: CASSPTVAGSSYNEQFF. The CDR3 DNA sequence: TGCGCCAGCAGCCCGACTGTAGCGGGGAGCTCCTACAATGAGCAGTTCTTC.